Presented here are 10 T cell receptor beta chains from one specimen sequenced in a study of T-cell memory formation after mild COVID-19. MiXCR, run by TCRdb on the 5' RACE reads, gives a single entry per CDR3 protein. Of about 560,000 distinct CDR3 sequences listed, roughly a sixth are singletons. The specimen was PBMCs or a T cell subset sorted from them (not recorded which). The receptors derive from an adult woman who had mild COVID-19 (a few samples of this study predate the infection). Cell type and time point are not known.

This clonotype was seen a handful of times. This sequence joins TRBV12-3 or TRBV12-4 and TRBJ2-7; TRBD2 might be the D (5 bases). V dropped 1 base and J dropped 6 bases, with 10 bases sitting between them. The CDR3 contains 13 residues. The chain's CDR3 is CASSLGVGSEQYF. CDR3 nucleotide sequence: TGTGCCAGCAGTTTAGGGGTAGGGAGCGAGCAGTACTTC.

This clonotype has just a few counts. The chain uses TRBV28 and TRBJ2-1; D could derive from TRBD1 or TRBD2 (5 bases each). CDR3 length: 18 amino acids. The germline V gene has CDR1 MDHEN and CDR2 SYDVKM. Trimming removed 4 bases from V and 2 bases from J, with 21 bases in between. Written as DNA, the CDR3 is TGTGCCAGCAGTTCCCATGGGGGAAGGACCCTCACCTACAATGAGCAGTTCTTC. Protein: CASSSHGGRTLTYNEQFF.

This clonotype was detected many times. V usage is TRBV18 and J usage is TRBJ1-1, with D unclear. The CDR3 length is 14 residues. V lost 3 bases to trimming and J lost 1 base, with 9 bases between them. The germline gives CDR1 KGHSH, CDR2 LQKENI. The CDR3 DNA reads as TGTGCCAGCTCACCTCTTAGCAGGAACACTGAAGCTTTCTTT. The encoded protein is CASSPLSRNTEAFF.

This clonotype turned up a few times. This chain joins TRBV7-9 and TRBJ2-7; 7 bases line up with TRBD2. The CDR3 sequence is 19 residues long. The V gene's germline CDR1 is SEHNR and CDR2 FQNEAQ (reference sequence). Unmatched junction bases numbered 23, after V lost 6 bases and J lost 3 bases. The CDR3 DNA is TGTGCCAGCAGTCACCACCTGCTTAGCCCCAGCGGGGAATACTACGAGCAGTACTTC. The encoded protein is CASSHHLLSPSGEYYEQYF.

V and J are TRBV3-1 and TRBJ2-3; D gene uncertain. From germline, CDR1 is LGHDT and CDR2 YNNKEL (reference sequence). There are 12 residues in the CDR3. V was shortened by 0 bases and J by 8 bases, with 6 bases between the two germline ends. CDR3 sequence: CASSQDPGTQYF. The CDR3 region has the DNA TGTGCCAGCAGCCAAGATCCTGGTACGCAGTATTTT.

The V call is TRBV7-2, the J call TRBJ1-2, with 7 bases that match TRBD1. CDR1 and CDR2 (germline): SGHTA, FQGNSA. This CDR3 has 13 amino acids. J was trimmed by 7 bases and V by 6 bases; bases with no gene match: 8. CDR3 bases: TGTGCCAGCAGGGAGAGGGGGCTCGGTGGCTACACCTTC. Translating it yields CASRERGLGGYTF. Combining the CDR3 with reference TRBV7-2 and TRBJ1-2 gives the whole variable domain GAGVSQSPSNKVTEKGKDVELRCDPISGHTALYWYRQSLGQGLEFLIYFQGNSAPDKSGLPSDRFSAERTGGSVSTLTIQRTQQEDSAVYLCASRERGLGGYTFGSGTRLTVV.

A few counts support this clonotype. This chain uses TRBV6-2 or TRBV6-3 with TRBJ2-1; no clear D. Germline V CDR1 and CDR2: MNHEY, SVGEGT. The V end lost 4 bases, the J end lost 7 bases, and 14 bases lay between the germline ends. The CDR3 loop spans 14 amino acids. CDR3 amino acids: CASSSLRTGNEQFF. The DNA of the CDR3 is TGTGCCAGCAGTTCTTTAAGGACCGGGAATGAGCAGTTCTTC.

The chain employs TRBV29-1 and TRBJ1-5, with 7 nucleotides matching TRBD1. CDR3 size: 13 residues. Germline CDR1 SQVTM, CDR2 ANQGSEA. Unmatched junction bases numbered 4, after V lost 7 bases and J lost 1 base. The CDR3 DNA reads TGCAGCGCCCAGGGGGGCAGCAATCAGCCCCAGCATTTT. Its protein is CSAQGGSNQPQHF.

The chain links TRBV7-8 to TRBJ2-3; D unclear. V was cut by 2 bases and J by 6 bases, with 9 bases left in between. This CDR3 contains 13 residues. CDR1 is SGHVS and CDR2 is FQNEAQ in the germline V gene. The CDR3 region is CASSLSRQDTQYF. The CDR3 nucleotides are TGTGCCAGCAGCTTAAGTCGCCAGGATACGCAGTATTTT.

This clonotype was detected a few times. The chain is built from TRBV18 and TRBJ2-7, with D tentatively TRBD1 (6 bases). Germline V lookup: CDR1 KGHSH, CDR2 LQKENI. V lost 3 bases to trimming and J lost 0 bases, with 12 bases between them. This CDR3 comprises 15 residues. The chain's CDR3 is CASSPNDRNSYEQYF. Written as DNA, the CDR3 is TGTGCCAGCTCACCGAATGACAGGAACTCCTACGAGCAGTACTTC.